A selection of T cell receptor beta chains follows, all from one sample in a study of blood T cell repertoires in COVID-19. The table came from immunoSEQ multiplex PCR; TCRdb's copy has only in-frame clones and leaves some out. The sample includes roughly 400,000 clones, around nine tenths of them seen just once. Material: PBMCs or T cells enriched from blood (not recorded which). These receptors came from a woman in her fifties or sixties who had recovered from COVID-19. Each CDR3 is given with its conserved first and last residue. A D gene is named only where the DNA matches it firmly. Clone size is given for some rows only: seen once, a few or many times, or a class if the clone is expanded.

clone_size | j_call | d_call | v_call | cdr3_aa
. | TRBJ2-1 | TRBD2 | TRBV5-1 | CASSPSWTSGGNNEQFF
once | TRBJ1-2 | . | TRBV5-5 | CASSLSLQPYGYTF
. | TRBJ1-1 | . | TRBV28 | CASTTPGQLTFF
. | TRBJ2-7 | . | TRBV30 | CAWSGQVDSYEQYF
. | TRBJ1-2 | . | TRBV19 | CASSPNGGNYGYTF
few | TRBJ1-1 | TRBD1 | TRBV18 | CASGRDRAMNTEAFF
once | TRBJ1-3 | . | TRBV28 | CASSSQGPSGNTIYF
. | TRBJ2-1 | . | TRBV28 | CASSLGGGVGNEQFF
. | TRBJ1-5 | . | TRBV7-9 | CASRSFEEPQHF
. | TRBJ1-5 | . | TRBV6-5 | CASRAGDQPQHF
. | TRBJ1-2 | . | TRBV2 | CASSARTLLGYTF
. | TRBJ1-4 | TRBD1 | TRBV3-1/TRBV3-2 | CASRGRTGGDDEKLFF
. | TRBJ2-5 | TRBD1 | TRBV29-1 | CSVVARQGALETQYF
. | TRBJ2-2 | TRBD1 | TRBV19 | CASSEQGATGELFF
. | TRBJ1-1 | . | TRBV20-1 | CSASGGAEAFF
. | TRBJ2-7 | TRBD1 | TRBV28 | CASSYIPGQAFYEQYF
. | TRBJ1-5 | . | TRBV2 | CASSINFNQPQHF
. | TRBJ2-7 | TRBD1 | TRBV4-3 | CASSQDTGASEQYF
. | TRBJ2-1 | TRBD1 | TRBV7-2 | CASSLIQGGFYNEQFF
. | TRBJ1-6 | . | TRBV4-1 | CASSQGLLGSYNSPLHF
. | TRBJ1-6 | . | TRBV7-9 | CASSLGRHSNSPLHF
. | TRBJ1-5 | . | TRBV2 | CASTEGGNNNQPQHF
. | TRBJ1-2 | . | TRBV27 | CASSFRGQFGYTF
. | TRBJ2-1 | TRBD1 | TRBV29-1 | CSVEGFLGQGEYEQFF
once | TRBJ1-4 | . | TRBV25-1 | CASGGLGDEKLFF
. | TRBJ1-3 | . | TRBV29-1 | CSVDLPDGPSAGPWAAGNTIYF
. | TRBJ1-1 | . | TRBV7-8 | CASSETEENTEAFF
. | TRBJ2-2 | TRBD1 | TRBV13 | CASSLVIHPGTGGPNTGELFF
few | TRBJ1-6 | . | TRBV4-1 | CASSQAPRGTLHF
. | TRBJ2-7 | TRBD1 | TRBV28 | CASSRTGNSYEQYF
. | TRBJ2-1 | . | TRBV2 | CASRPRASARNEQFF
. | TRBJ1-1 | . | TRBV18 | CASSGQRNTEAFF
. | TRBJ1-1 | . | TRBV4-1 | CASSQFPRGGNTEAFF
. | TRBJ1-1 | . | TRBV6-5 | CASIRGGGWTEAFF
once | TRBJ2-7 | TRBD1 | TRBV12-3/TRBV12-4 | CASSHTGAHEQYF
. | TRBJ1-2 | TRBD1 | TRBV28 | CASSLPPTGTGICGYTF
. | TRBJ1-1 | . | TRBV7-9 | CASSLPGRGAEAFF
few | TRBJ1-6 | . | TRBV30 | CAWELGGSSPLHF
. | TRBJ2-1 | TRBD1 | TRBV4-1 | CASSQDGGQGSYNEQFF
. | TRBJ1-1 | . | TRBV15 | CATSREGGGGAFF
. | TRBJ2-1 | . | TRBV27 | CASRDSRGFSRPNEQFF
. | TRBJ2-7 | . | TRBV7-9 | CASSLQYSSSREQYF
few | TRBJ1-2 | . | TRBV4-3 | CASSQDLFGTPEGYGYTF
. | TRBJ2-5 | . | TRBV5-1 | CASVSLESQETQYF
once | TRBJ1-6 | . | TRBV3-1/TRBV3-2 | CASSQETGRVGNSPLHF
. | TRBJ2-7 | . | TRBV30 | CAWKLDLQGPPYEQYF
. | TRBJ1-2 | TRBD1 | TRBV27 | CASSAGGGAWGYTF
. | TRBJ1-2 | . | TRBV10-3 | CAISDPDRIYGYTF
. | TRBJ1-1 | TRBD1 | TRBV5-1 | CASKQGIDQGAFF
. | TRBJ2-7 | TRBD1 | TRBV3-1/TRBV3-2 | CASSRGPGDEQYF